A selection of T cell receptor beta chains follows, all from one sample in a study of OX40 agonist ivuxolimab in advanced cancers. Sequencing used immunoSEQ multiplex PCR; TCRdb keeps in-frame clones, though not all of them. Of approximately 58,000 clones in the sample, around 85% are singletons; the top ten hold approximately 0.8%. Sequencing was performed on CD4+ or CD8+ T cells sorted from blood, taken in a trial of the OX40 agonist ivuxolimab. The source of these receptors is an adult with an advanced solid tumor such as melanoma, head and neck, liver or kidney cancer. Both conserved end residues are trimmed from each CDR3. The order of the fields is D gene, V gene, CDR3 protein. A D gene is named only where the DNA matches it firmly.

D: .
V: TRBV6-1
CDR3: ASSDRGTLGTNEKLF

D: TRBD2
V: TRBV27
CDR3: ASRLAGQNIQY

D: .
V: TRBV14
CDR3: ATTYLMNTEAF

D: .
V: TRBV27
CDR3: ASSFPGTDTQY

D: TRBD1
V: TRBV19
CDR3: ASSIGLYRGEQY

D: .
V: TRBV7-2
CDR3: ASSRVGTGELF

D: .
V: TRBV30
CDR3: AWSVGSYEQY

D: .
V: TRBV15
CDR3: ATSREEKLF

D: TRBD2
V: TRBV10-3
CDR3: AATPGGTDTQY

D: .
V: TRBV6-1
CDR3: ASSESGPGLAF

D: TRBD2
V: TRBV19
CDR3: ASSYSGNTDTQY

D: .
V: TRBV28
CDR3: ASTLGATNTGELF